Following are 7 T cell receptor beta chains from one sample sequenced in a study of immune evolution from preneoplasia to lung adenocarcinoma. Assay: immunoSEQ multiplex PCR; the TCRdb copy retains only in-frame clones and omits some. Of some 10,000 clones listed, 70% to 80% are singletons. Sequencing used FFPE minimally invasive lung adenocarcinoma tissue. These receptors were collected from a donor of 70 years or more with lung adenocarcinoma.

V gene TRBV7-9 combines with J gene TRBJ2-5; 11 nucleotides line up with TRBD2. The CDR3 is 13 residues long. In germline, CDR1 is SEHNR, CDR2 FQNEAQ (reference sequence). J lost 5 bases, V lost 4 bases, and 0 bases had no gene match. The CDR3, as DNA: TGTGCCAGCAGCTCTAGCGGGAGGGAGACCCAGTACTTC. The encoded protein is CASSSSGRETQYF.

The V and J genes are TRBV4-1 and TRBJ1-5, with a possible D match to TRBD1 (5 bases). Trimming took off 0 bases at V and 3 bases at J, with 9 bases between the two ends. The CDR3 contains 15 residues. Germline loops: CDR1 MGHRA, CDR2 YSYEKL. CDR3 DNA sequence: TGCGCCAGCAGCCAAGAGGGGGGACTCAATCAGCCCCAGCATTTT. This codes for CASSQEGGLNQPQHF.

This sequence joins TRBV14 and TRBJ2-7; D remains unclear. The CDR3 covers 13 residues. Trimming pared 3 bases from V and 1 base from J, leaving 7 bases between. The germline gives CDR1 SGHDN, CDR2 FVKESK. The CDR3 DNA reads TGTGCCAGCAGCCAGGGGTATTCCTACGAGCAGTACTTC. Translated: CASSQGYSYEQYF.

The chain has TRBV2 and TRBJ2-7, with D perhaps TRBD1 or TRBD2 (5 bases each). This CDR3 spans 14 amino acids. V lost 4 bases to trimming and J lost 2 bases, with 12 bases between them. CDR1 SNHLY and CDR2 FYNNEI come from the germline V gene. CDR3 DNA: TGTGCCAGCAGTGGTGCCGGGACGCCCTACGAGCAGTACTTC. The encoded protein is CASSGAGTPYEQYF. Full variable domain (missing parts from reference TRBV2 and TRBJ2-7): EPEVTQTPSHQVTQMGQEVILRCVPISNHLYFYWYRQILGQKVEFLVSFYNNEISEKSEIFDDQFSVERPDGSNFTLKIRSTKLEDSAMYFCASSGAGTPYEQYFGPGTRLTVT.

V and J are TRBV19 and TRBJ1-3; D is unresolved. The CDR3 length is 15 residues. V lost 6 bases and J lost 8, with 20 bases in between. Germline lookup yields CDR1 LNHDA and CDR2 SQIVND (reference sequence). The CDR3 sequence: CASRDRPGGRDTIYF. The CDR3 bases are TGTGCCAGTAGAGACCGACCCGGCGGTCGGGACACCATATATTTT. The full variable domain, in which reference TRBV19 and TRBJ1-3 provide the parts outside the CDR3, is DGGITQSPKYLFRKEGQNVTLSCEQNLNHDAMYWYRQDPGQGLRLIYYSQIVNDFQKGDIAEGYSVSREKKESFPLTVTSAQKNPTAFYLCASRDRPGGRDTIYFGEGSWLTVV.

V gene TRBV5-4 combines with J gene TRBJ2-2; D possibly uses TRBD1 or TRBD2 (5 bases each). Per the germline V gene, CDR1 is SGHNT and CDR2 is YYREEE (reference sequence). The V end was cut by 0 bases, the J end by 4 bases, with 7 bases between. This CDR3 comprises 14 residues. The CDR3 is CASSLGGVTGELFF. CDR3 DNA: TGTGCCAGCAGCTTGGGAGGGGTCACCGGGGAGCTGTTTTTT.

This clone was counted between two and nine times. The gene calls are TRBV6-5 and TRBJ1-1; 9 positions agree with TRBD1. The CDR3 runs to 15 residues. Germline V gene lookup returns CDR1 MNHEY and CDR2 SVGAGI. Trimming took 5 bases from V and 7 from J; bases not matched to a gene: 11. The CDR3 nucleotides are TGTGCCAGCAGTACACCAACAGGGGGCGGGGTTGAAGCTTTCTTT. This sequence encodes CASSTPTGGGVEAFF.